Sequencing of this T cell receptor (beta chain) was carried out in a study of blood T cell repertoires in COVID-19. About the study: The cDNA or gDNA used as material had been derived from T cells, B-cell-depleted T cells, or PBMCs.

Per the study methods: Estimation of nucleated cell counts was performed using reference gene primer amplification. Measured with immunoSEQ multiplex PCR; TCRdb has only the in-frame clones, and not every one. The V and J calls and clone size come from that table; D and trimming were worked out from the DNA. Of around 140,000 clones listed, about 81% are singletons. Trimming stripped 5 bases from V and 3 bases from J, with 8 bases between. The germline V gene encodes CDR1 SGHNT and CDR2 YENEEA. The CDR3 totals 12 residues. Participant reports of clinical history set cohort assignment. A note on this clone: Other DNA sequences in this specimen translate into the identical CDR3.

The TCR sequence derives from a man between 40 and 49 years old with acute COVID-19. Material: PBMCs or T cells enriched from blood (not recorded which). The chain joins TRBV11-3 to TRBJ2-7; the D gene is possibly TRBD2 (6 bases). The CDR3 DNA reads TGTGCCAGCAGCCTTAGCGGCTACGAGCAGTACTTC. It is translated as CASSLSGYEQYF.